The 29 T cell receptor beta chains below come from one sample, sequenced in a study of blood T cell repertoires in COVID-19. Sequenced by immunoSEQ multiplex PCR; TCRdb stores in-frame clones only, minus some. The sample records approximately 160,000 clones, 76% being singletons. What was sequenced was peripheral blood. These receptors originate from a woman at least 80 years old with acute or convalescent COVID-19.

The CDR3 region is CASSQEENEQFF. CDR3 nucleotides: TGTGCCAGCAGCCAGGAAGAAAATGAGCAGTTCTTC. The chain links TRBV9 to TRBJ2-1; D is uncertain. The germline CDR1 and CDR2 sequences are SGDLS and YYNGEE. Trimming removed 4 bases from V and 7 bases from J, with 9 bases in between. This CDR3 is 12 amino acids long.

A few counts support this clone. The chain is built from TRBV3-1 (or the pseudogene TRBV3-2) and TRBJ1-2, with D possibly being TRBD1 (5 bases). The germline V and J ends were trimmed by 1 base and 7 bases, with 13 bases remaining between them. The CDR3 consists of 14 residues. Germline V CDR1 and CDR2: LGHDT, YNNKEL (reference sequence). In DNA, the CDR3 is TGTGCCAGCAGCCAAGTTCACTGGGGCATTGGCTACACCTTC. Amino acids: CASSQVHWGIGYTF.

This clone was recorded a few times. V is TRBV6-5 and J is TRBJ2-7; 8 positions match TRBD1. The CDR3 covers 15 residues. The V and J ends lost 4 bases and 6 bases, in that order; junction bases with no gene match: 11. Germline CDR1 and CDR2: MNHEY and SVGAGI. The CDR3 protein is CASSSSRLTGGEQYF. As DNA, the CDR3 is TGTGCCAGCAGTTCCTCGCGACTAACAGGGGGCGAGCAGTACTTC.

The chain couples TRBV12-3 or TRBV12-4 to TRBJ1-1, with a tentative D call TRBD1 (6 bases). Trimming left V 3 bases short and J 12 bases short, with 17 bases between. This CDR3 has 13 residues. This CDR3 is CASSLGRGGETFF. The CDR3 DNA follows: TGTGCCAGCAGTTTGGGCAGGGGAGGGGAAACTTTCTTT.

J is TRBJ2-7 and V is TRBV5-1; TRBD1 agrees at 7 bases. The length of the CDR3 is 15 residues. Losses at the gene ends were 0 bases for V and 4 bases for J; bases not matched to a gene: 7. Germline CDR1 reads SGHRS; CDR2 reads YFSETQ. CDR3 protein: CASSLAQGEPYEQYF. The CDR3 DNA reads TGCGCCAGCAGCTTGGCTCAGGGGGAGCCGTACGAGCAGTACTTC.

The genes are TRBV5-4 and TRBJ2-3; 11 positions agree with TRBD2. The CDR3 extends over 16 amino acids. Unmatched junction bases numbered 7, after V lost 7 bases and J lost 0 bases. Germline V lookup: CDR1 SGHNT, CDR2 YYREEE (reference sequence). CDR3: CASGRTSGPSTDTQYF. DNA of the CDR3: TGTGCCAGCGGCAGGACTAGCGGGCCTAGCACAGATACGCAGTATTTT.

In this sample, this clone turned up once. The V and J genes are TRBV3-1 (or the pseudogene TRBV3-2) and TRBJ2-1, with D tentatively TRBD1 (5 bases). The CDR3 totals 16 residues. Germline V lookup: CDR1 LGHDT, CDR2 YNNKEL (reference sequence). The V end lost 1 base, the J end lost 9 bases, and 19 bases lay between the germline ends. In nucleotides, the CDR3 is TGTGCCAGCAGCCAAGGAGCAGGGCTCGGACGGAGTGAGCAGTTCTTC. Amino acid sequence: CASSQGAGLGRSEQFF.

The chain joins TRBV25-1 to TRBJ1-5; the match to TRBD1 covers 9 bases. Looked up from germline, CDR1 is MGHDK and CDR2 is SYGVNS. The V and J ends lost 8 bases and 2 bases, in that order; junction bases with no gene match: 4. The CDR3 is 14 amino acids. The CDR3 sequence: CASRTGDGNQPQHF. CDR3 DNA: TGTGCCAGCCGGACAGGGGATGGCAATCAGCCCCAGCATTTT. The full variable domain, with the rest looked up from reference TRBV25-1 and TRBJ1-5, is EADIYQTPRYLVIGTGKKITLECSQTMGHDKMYWYQQDPGMELHLIHYSYGVNSTEKGDLSSESTVSRIRTEHFPLTLESARPSHTSQYLCASRTGDGNQPQHFGDGTRLSIL.

There are a few counts of this clone. The V and J genes are TRBV28 and TRBJ1-5; D gene ambiguous. Trimming removed 6 bases from V and 1 base from J, with 16 bases in between. Germline CDR1 is MDHEN and CDR2 is SYDVKM. The CDR3 is 16 residues long. This CDR3 reads CASSPAGSGSNQPQHF. The CDR3 DNA reads as TGTGCCAGCAGCCCAGCGGGGAGCGGCAGCAATCAGCCCCAGCATTTT. Using reference TRBV28 and TRBJ1-5 for the parts outside the CDR3, the full variable domain is DVKVTQSSRYLVKRTGEKVFLECVQDMDHENMFWYRQDPGLGLRLIYFSYDVKMKEKGDIPEGYSVSREKKERFSLILESASTNQTSMYLCASSPAGSGSNQPQHFGDGTRLSIL.

The chain employs TRBV5-1 and TRBJ1-2; maybe TRBD1 (6 bases). Trimming cost V 0 bases and J 3 bases, with 9 bases left between them. Germline CDR1 SGHRS, CDR2 YFSETQ. This CDR3 is 14 amino acids long. The CDR3 protein is CASSLDRVDYGYTF. The CDR3 region has the DNA TGCGCCAGCAGCTTGGACAGGGTCGACTATGGCTACACCTTC.

The J gene is TRBJ1-5, the V gene TRBV7-2, with D tentatively TRBD1 (6 bases). The CDR3 spans 15 residues. V lost 1 base, J lost 6 bases, and 13 bases lay in between. Per the germline V gene, CDR1 is SGHTA and CDR2 is FQGNSA. The CDR3 sequence is CASSLGTAAGQPQHF. DNA of the CDR3: TGTGCCAGCAGCTTAGGGACAGCCGCAGGTCAGCCCCAGCATTTT.

This clone came up once. This sequence joins TRBV10-3 and TRBJ2-3; D is possibly TRBD2 (6 bases). Germline CDR1 and CDR2: ENHRY and SYGVKD. Trimming pared 4 bases from V and 4 bases from J, leaving 9 bases between. The CDR3 covers 13 residues. DNA for the CDR3: TGTGCCATCAGTGTAGGAGGGGCAGATACGCAGTATTTT. It is translated as CAISVGGADTQYF.

The rearrangement uses TRBV2 and TRBJ1-2; possibly TRBD1 for D (5 bases). CDR1 and CDR2 from the germline V gene are SNHLY and FYNNEI. Trimming left V 4 bases short and J 4 bases short, with 16 bases between. CDR3 length: 15 amino acids. The CDR3 bases are TGTGCCAGCAGTGCGCAGGGTGGTGTTGGCTATGGCTACACCTTC. Protein sequence: CASSAQGGVGYGYTF.

The gene calls are TRBV27 and TRBJ1-1; 11 positions agree with TRBD1. Germline V gene sequence: CDR1 MNHEY, CDR2 SMNVEV (reference sequence). The CDR3 covers 14 residues. V dropped 8 bases and J dropped 4; count of bases not matched to a gene: 6. The CDR3 DNA sequence: TGTGCCAGCGGGACAGGGGGTAGAGTCACTGAAGCTTTCTTT. Translated, it gives CASGTGGRVTEAFF.

The genes are TRBV25-1 and TRBJ1-2; D unresolved. V lost 0 bases to trimming and J lost 8 bases, with 10 bases between them. Germline V CDR1 and CDR2: MGHDK, SYGVNS. The CDR3 extends over 13 amino acids. CDR3 DNA: TGTGCCAGCAGTGAATATAGAGGGTTCGGCTACACCTTC. Translation: CASSEYRGFGYTF.

The J gene is TRBJ1-2, the V gene TRBV6-6; D call uncertain. Germline V gives CDR1 MNHNY, CDR2 SVGAGI (reference sequence). The V end was cut by 5 bases, the J end by 8 bases, with 21 bases between. The CDR3 runs to 15 residues. Here the CDR3 DNA reads TGTGCCAGCAGTCCCCTTGGGGATGGGGAGCGGGGCTACACCTTC. It yields the protein CASSPLGDGERGYTF.

The chain uses TRBV7-2 and TRBJ2-7; 9 positions match TRBD1. CDR1 and CDR2 (germline): SGHTA, FQGNSA. With V trimmed by 4 bases and J by 4 bases, 8 bases remained unmatched. The CDR3 consists of 15 residues. CDR3 bases: TGTGCCAGCAGCTCTTCCCGGGACAGGGTGTACGAGCAGTACTTC. Residues: CASSSSRDRVYEQYF.

V is TRBV3-1 (or the pseudogene TRBV3-2) and J is TRBJ1-1; 8 bases map to TRBD1. Germline lookup yields CDR1 LGHDT and CDR2 YNNKEL (reference sequence). The junction had 9 bases not matched to a gene; V was cut back by 5 bases and J by 4 bases. The CDR3 has 15 amino acids. CDR3 bases: TGTGCCAGCAGCAACCGGGACAGGTATTTCACTGAAGCTTTCTTT. Translated, it gives CASSNRDRYFTEAFF.

The chain is built from TRBV2 and TRBJ1-5; D is undetermined. The V gene's germline CDR1 is SNHLY and CDR2 FYNNEI. Trimming removed 7 bases from V and 2 bases from J, with 6 bases in between. The CDR3 totals 12 residues. The DNA for the CDR3 is TGTGCCAGCATGGGCGGCAATCAGCCCCAGCATTTT. This gives the protein CASMGGNQPQHF.

The rearrangement joins TRBV2 to TRBJ2-5; D perhaps matches TRBD1 (5 bases). Germline CDR1 is SNHLY and CDR2 is FYNNEI. Trimming left V 5 bases short and J 4 bases short, with 8 bases between. The CDR3 covers 12 residues. For the CDR3, the DNA is TGTGCCAGCAGTCGACAGATAGAGACCCAGTACTTC. It codes for CASSRQIETQYF.

The rearrangement joins TRBV24-1 to TRBJ2-3; 8 bases agree with TRBD2. The CDR3 is made up of 16 amino acids. The V segment lost 6 bases and the J segment 1 base; nucleotides outside the gene matches: 8. Germline V gives CDR1 KGHDR, CDR2 SFDVKD. The CDR3 sequence: CATSPGTGGGTDTQYF. The DNA for the CDR3 is TGTGCCACCAGTCCGGGGACGGGAGGGGGCACAGATACGCAGTATTTT.

The rearrangement uses TRBV24-1 and TRBJ2-3; TRBD2 matches 12 bases. After removal of 5 bases from V and 4 bases from J, the junction contained 6 bases not matched to a gene. Germline V lookup: CDR1 KGHDR, CDR2 SFDVKD. The length of the CDR3 is 16 residues. The CDR3 nucleotides are TGTGCCACCAGTGGGAAAGGACTAGCGGGGCCAGATACGCAGTATTTT. Translating it yields CATSGKGLAGPDTQYF.

J is TRBJ1-2 and V is TRBV24-1, with a weak D call TRBD1 (5 bases). The CDR3 totals 13 residues. V lost 4 bases, J lost 4 bases, and 9 bases lay in between. The germline V gene has CDR1 KGHDR and CDR2 SFDVKD. CDR3 amino acids: CATSERGGYGYTF. DNA for the CDR3: TGTGCCACCAGTGAAAGGGGTGGCTATGGCTACACCTTC.

The chain has TRBV12-3 or TRBV12-4 and TRBJ1-2; D is unresolved. V was cut by 4 bases and J by 4 bases, with 7 bases left in between. The CDR3 covers 12 residues. Written as DNA, the CDR3 is TGTGCCAGCAGTTCCCCCCTCTATGGCTACACCTTC. Its protein product is CASSSPLYGYTF.

Regarding this clone: Other DNA sequences in this sample translate to the same CDR3. The genes are TRBV19 and TRBJ1-5; the D is unclear. This CDR3 has 14 amino acids. V was clipped by 2 bases and J by 4 bases, with 9 bases between them. Germline V gene data show CDR1 as LNHDA and CDR2 as SQIVND (reference sequence). The CDR3 region is CASSITGGNQPQHF. The CDR3 nucleotides read TGTGCCAGTAGTATAACTGGAGGGAATCAGCCCCAGCATTTT.

J is TRBJ1-1 and V is TRBV5-1; possibly TRBD1 for D (6 bases). Trimming cost V 4 bases and J 4 bases, with 14 bases left between them. CDR1 SGHRS and CDR2 YFSETQ come from the germline V gene. This CDR3 region has 14 residues. CDR3 sequence: CASSPSGGLTEAFF. The CDR3 DNA follows: TGCGCCAGCAGCCCGTCGGGGGGGCTCACTGAAGCTTTCTTT.

The CDR3 bases are TGTGCCAGCAGCTTCGACATCGCCTACGAGCAGTACTTC. It translates to CASSFDIAYEQYF. The genes are TRBV11-2 and TRBJ2-7; D is uncertain. V lost 3 bases, J lost 2 bases, and 8 bases lay in between. CDR1 SGHAT and CDR2 FQNNGV come from the germline V gene. The CDR3 runs 13 residues.

The V call is TRBV7-2, the J call TRBJ1-6; perhaps TRBD1 as D (6 bases). The CDR3 sequence is 18 residues long. In germline, CDR1 is SGHTA, CDR2 FQGNSA. With 6 bases removed from V and 7 bases from J, the gap between germline ends came to 25 bases. This CDR3 is CASRHGAGAGLRNSPLHF. The CDR3 DNA reads TGTGCCAGCAGACACGGGGCAGGGGCCGGGTTGAGGAATTCACCCCTCCACTTT.

J is TRBJ1-6 and V is TRBV30, with a weak D call TRBD1 (5 bases). Germline V gene sequence: CDR1 GTSNPN, CDR2 SVGIG (reference sequence). V lost 0 bases and J lost 5, with 11 bases in between. The CDR3 has 15 residues. The CDR3 loop is CAWSVRTINNSPLHF. CDR3 nucleotide sequence: TGTGCCTGGAGTGTCCGGACAATTAATAATTCACCCCTCCACTTT.